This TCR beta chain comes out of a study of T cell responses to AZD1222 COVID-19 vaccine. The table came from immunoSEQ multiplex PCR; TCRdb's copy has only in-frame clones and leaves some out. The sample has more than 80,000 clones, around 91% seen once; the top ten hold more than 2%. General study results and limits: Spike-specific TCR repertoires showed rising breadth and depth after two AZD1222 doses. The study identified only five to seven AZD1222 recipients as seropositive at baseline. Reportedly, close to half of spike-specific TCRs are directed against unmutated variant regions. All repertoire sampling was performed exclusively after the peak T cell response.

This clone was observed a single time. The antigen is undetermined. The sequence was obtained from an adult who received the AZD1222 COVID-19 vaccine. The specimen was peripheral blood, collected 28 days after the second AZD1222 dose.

The chain's CDR3 is CASSQAVGDKNTEAFF. The CDR3 nucleotides are TGTGCCAGCAGCCAAGCAGTTGGAGACAAAAACACTGAAGCTTTCTTT. The V call is TRBV4-2, the J call TRBJ1-1; no reliable D call. The ends were cut back, 1 base at V and 2 bases at J, with 14 bases in the middle. Germline V gives CDR1 LGHNA, CDR2 YNFKEQ. This CDR3 contains 16 residues.